This TCR beta chain was documented in a study of T cell changes during pregnancy in multiple sclerosis. Germline assignment: CDR1 MNHNS and CDR2 SASEGT. The V and J ends lost 4 bases and 6 bases, in that order; junction bases with no gene match: 4. This CDR3 region has 14 residues. Some clones are missing from TCRdb's copy, which holds only in-frame ones; the method was immunoSEQ multiplex PCR. The repertoire holds 79,000 or so clones, with approximately 86% as singletons. Material: peripheral blood, obtained before pregnancy. The clonotype originates from a female donor with multiple sclerosis, enrolled in a pregnancy study. V usage is TRBV6-1 and J usage is TRBJ1-5; 9 bases line up with TRBD1. The CDR3 bases are TGTGCCAGCAGTGTATACAGGGGGCCTCAGCCCCAGCATTTT. Its protein product is CASSVYRGPQPQHF.